The 8 T cell receptor beta chains below were found in one sample sequenced in a study of T cells after yellow fever vaccination. TCRdb ran MiXCR on the 5' RACE reads and lists one entry per CDR3 protein. Of some 320,000 distinct CDR3 sequences detected, around 4.4% appear once; the ten largest clones hold 15% to 20%. Sequences were derived from PBMCs, sampled 15 days after the yellow fever booster vaccination. Source of these receptors: a man younger than 35 who received the YFV17D yellow fever vaccine.

The V call is TRBV2, the J call TRBJ2-3; 8 bases are a match to TRBD2. V trimming: 3 bases; J trimming: 0 bases; junction bases outside the gene matches: 5. The CDR3 extends over 16 amino acids. CDR1 and CDR2 (germline): SNHLY, FYNNEI. In DNA, the CDR3 is TGTGCCAGCAGTGACCTGACTAGCGTTAGCACAGATACGCAGTATTTT. Translating gives CASSDLTSVSTDTQYF.

In nucleotides, the CDR3 is TGTGCCAGCAGTGAGCTAACCCGCCGTACATCTTATGGCTACACCTTC. It encodes CASSELTRRTSYGYTF. V is TRBV2 and J is TRBJ1-2, with D unresolved. Germline V gene data show CDR1 as SNHLY and CDR2 as FYNNEI. V gave up 3 bases and J gave up 5 bases, with 19 bases separating them. The CDR3 covers 16 residues.

The J gene is TRBJ2-1, the V gene TRBV29-1; 11 bases align to TRBD1. The V segment lost 3 bases and the J segment 8 bases; nucleotides outside the gene matches: 12. CDR1 is SQVTM, CDR2 ANQGSEA, per germline. There are 16 residues in the CDR3. This CDR3 reads CSVDKAGTGGSYEQFF. The CDR3 DNA sequence: TGCAGCGTTGACAAAGCCGGGACAGGGGGATCCTATGAGCAGTTCTTC.

The J gene is TRBJ2-3, the V gene TRBV7-6, with TRBD2 identical over 11 bases. Unmatched junction bases numbered 5, after V lost 1 base and J lost 5 bases. This CDR3 region has 16 residues. From germline, CDR1 is SGHVS and CDR2 FNYEAQ. The CDR3 spells CASSLEVAGGRDTQYF. The CDR3 coding sequence is TGTGCCAGCAGCTTAGAGGTAGCGGGGGGGCGAGATACGCAGTATTTT. The whole variable domain, remainder taken from reference TRBV7-6 and TRBJ2-3, is GAGVSQSPRYKVTKRGQDVALRCDPISGHVSLYWYRQALGQGPEFLTYFNYEAQQDKSGLPNDRFSAERPEGSISTLTIQRTEQRDSAMYRCASSLEVAGGRDTQYFGPGTRLTVL.

The table lists this clonotype with many counts. The chain couples TRBV27 to TRBJ1-2; the D is unclear. The germline V and J ends were trimmed by 5 bases and 3 bases, with 4 bases remaining between them. The germline V gene has CDR1 MNHEY and CDR2 SMNVEV (reference sequence). The CDR3 is 11 amino acids. DNA of the CDR3: TGTGCCAGCAGTGACCACTATGGCTACACCTTC. Translating it yields CASSDHYGYTF.

This clonotype was counted only a few times. The V gene is TRBV20-1, the J gene TRBJ2-2, with D possibly matching TRBD2 (7 bases). Trimming pared 6 bases from V and 6 bases from J, leaving 20 bases between. The CDR3 extends over 15 amino acids. Per germline, CDR1 DFQATT and CDR2 SNEGSKA (reference sequence). The CDR3: CSASGGRGISGELFF. The DNA for the CDR3 is TGCAGTGCCTCGGGGGGCAGGGGTATCTCCGGGGAGCTGTTTTTT.

This clonotype was detected a few times. The chain couples TRBV24-1 to TRBJ1-2, with a possible D match to TRBD1 (5 bases). Germline V gives CDR1 KGHDR, CDR2 SFDVKD. This CDR3 is 14 amino acids long. Trimming removed 0 bases from V and 2 bases from J, with 6 bases in between. CDR3 residues: CATSDLPGNYGYTF. CDR3 DNA sequence: TGTGCCACCAGTGATTTGCCAGGGAACTATGGCTACACCTTC.

The chain is built from TRBV7-8 and TRBJ1-2; TRBD1 is a possible D gene (5 bases). The ends were cut back, 1 base at V and 7 bases at J, with 13 bases in the middle. Germline values: CDR1 SGHVS, CDR2 FQNEAQ. This CDR3 is 14 amino acids long. The CDR3 loop reads CASSLGPGASGYTF. DNA for the CDR3: TGTGCCAGCAGCTTAGGCCCCGGGGCATCTGGCTACACCTTC.